A few counts support the clone carrying this T cell receptor beta chain. Its antigen is not identified. The J segment lost 2 bases and the V segment lost 5 bases, leaving 9 bases of the junction unmatched. Germline CDR1 is SGHTA and CDR2 is FQGNSA. The CDR3 loop spans 16 amino acids. This record belongs to a study of cytomegalovirus exposure and HLA in healthy donors. Study-level points and caveats: The study listed 150 to 200 cytomegalovirus-associated TCR beta chains. Sequencing likely produced, as an artifact, a cluster of highly shared sequence variants. In a later analysis, TCR beta V- and J-gene trimming was associated with a missense DCLRE1C variant. Presence/absence analyses assumed roughly uniform sequencing depth across donors.

In the PCR, 60 Vbeta and 13 Jbeta primers were used. Repertoires were generated with immunoSEQ multiplex PCR, while TCRdb's copy carries only in-frame clones and drops some. This sample has 130,000 or so clones, with about 75% found just once. The V gene is TRBV7-2, the J gene TRBJ2-5; 9 positions agree with TRBD1. The specimen sequenced was PBMCs. The TCR was taken from a man aged 35-49 years in good health and CMV-seronegative. The CDR3: CASSRTTGGRQETQYF. The CDR3 DNA sequence: TGTGCCAGCAGCCGAACGACAGGGGGAAGACAAGAGACCCAGTACTTC.